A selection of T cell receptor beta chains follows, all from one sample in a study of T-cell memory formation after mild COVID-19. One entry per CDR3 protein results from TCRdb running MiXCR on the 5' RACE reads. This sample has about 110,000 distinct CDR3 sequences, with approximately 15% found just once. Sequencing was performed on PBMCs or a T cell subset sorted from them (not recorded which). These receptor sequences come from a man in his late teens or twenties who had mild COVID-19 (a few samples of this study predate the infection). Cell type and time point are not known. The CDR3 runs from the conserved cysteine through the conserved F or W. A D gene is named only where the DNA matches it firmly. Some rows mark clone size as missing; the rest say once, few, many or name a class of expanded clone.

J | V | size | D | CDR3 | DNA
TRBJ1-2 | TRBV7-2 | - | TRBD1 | CASTPGTGSYGYTF | TGTGCCAGCACCCCTGGGACAGGGAGCTATGGCTACACCTTC
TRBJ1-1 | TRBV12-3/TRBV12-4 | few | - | CASSPVGSPEAFF | TGTGCCAGCAGTCCGGTGGGGTCCCCTGAAGCTTTCTTT
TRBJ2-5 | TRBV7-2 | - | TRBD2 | CASSSLAGGLETQYF | TGTGCCAGCAGCTCCCTAGCGGGGGGGCTAGAGACCCAGTACTTC
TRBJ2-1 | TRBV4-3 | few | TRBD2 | CASSQVWLAGSNEQFF | TGCGCCAGCAGCCAAGTTTGGCTAGCGGGATCCAATGAGCAGTTCTTC
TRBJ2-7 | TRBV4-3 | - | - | CASSQDFGQVYEQYF | TGCGCCAGCAGCCAAGATTTCGGGCAGGTTTACGAGCAGTACTTC
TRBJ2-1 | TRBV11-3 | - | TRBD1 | CASSLSTGGYNEQFF | TGTGCCAGCAGCTTAAGTACAGGGGGCTACAATGAGCAGTTCTTC
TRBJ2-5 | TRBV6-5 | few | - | CASSHTAKETQYF | TGTGCCAGCAGCCACACAGCGAAAGAGACCCAGTACTTC
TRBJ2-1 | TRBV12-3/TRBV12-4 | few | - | CATQGFYNEQFF | TGTGCCACACAGGGTTTCTACAATGAGCAGTTCTTC
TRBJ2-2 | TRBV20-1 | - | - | CSARGPSQNTGELFF | TGCAGTGCTAGGGGGCCTTCACAGAACACCGGGGAGCTGTTTTTT
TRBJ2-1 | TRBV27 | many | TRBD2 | CASSLLTSGGLYNEQFF | TGTGCCAGCAGTCTCCTAACTAGCGGGGGCCTTTACAATGAGCAGTTCTTC
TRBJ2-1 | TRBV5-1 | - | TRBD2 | CASSQRGVKPYNEQFF | TGCGCCAGCAGCCAGCGGGGGGTAAAACCGTACAATGAGCAGTTCTTC
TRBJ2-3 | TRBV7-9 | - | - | CASRPAQDTQYF | TGTGCCAGCCGGCCGGCCCAGGATACGCAGTATTTT
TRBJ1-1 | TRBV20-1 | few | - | CSAIGLGTEAFF | TGCAGTGCTATTGGGCTCGGCACTGAAGCTTTCTTT
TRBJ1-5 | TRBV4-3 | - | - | CASSQDLGVGNQPQHF | TGCGCCAGCAGCCAAGACCTAGGGGTTGGGAATCAGCCCCAGCATTTT
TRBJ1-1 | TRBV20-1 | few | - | CSASAGGEAFF | TGCAGTGCTAGTGCCGGTGGTGAAGCTTTCTTT
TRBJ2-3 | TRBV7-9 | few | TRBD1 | CASSLGLQGAELDTQYF | TGTGCCAGCAGCCTCGGATTACAGGGGGCAGAGTTAGATACGCAGTATTTT
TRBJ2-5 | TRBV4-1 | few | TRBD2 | CASSHPAAGEQETQYF | TGCGCCAGCAGCCACCCCGCAGCGGGGGAGCAAGAGACCCAGTACTTC
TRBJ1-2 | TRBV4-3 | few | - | CASSPGGLGGYGYTF | TGCGCCAGCAGCCCTGGGGGGCTTGGAGGCTATGGCTACACCTTC
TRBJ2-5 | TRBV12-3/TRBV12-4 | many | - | CASRPWLDASPETQYF | TGTGCCAGCAGGCCGTGGTTGGACGCCTCCCCAGAGACCCAGTACTTC
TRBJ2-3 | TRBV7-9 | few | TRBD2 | CASSLLMAGGGTDTQYF | TGTGCCAGCAGCCTCCTGATGGCGGGGGGGGGCACAGATACGCAGTATTTT
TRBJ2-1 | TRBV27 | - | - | CASRLNSRAYNEQFF | TGTGCCAGCAGACTCAATAGCCGGGCCTACAATGAGCAGTTCTTC
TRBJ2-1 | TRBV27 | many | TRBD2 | CASSPRTSGGASNEQFF | TGTGCCAGCAGTCCACGGACTAGCGGGGGGGCGAGCAATGAGCAGTTCTTC
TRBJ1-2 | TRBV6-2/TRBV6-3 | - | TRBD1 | CASSYPTGPYGYTF | TGTGCCAGCAGTTACCCGACAGGGCCCTATGGCTACACCTTC
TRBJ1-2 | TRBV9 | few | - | CASSYTGFSDGYTF | TGTGCCAGCAGCTATACAGGGTTTAGCGATGGCTACACCTTC
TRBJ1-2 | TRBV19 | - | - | CASSIYRDRYTF | TGTGCCAGTAGTATTTACAGGGACCGCTACACCTTC
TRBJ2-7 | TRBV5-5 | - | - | CASSLAGSIAYEQYF | TGTGCCAGCAGCTTGGCTGGGAGCATCGCGTACGAGCAGTACTTC
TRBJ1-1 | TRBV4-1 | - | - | CASSQYYSRDLNTEAFF | TGCGCCAGCAGCCAATATTATTCCCGGGACCTGAACACTGAAGCTTTCTTT
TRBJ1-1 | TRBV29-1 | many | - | CSVETVAAVEAFF | TGCAGCGTTGAAACTGTGGCGGCAGTTGAAGCTTTCTTT
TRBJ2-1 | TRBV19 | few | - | CASSIHGGVRNEQFF | TGTGCCAGTAGTATTCATGGCGGCGTTAGGAATGAGCAGTTCTTC
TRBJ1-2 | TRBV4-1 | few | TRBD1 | CASHDRGLNYGYTF | TGCGCCAGCCATGACAGGGGGCTAAACTATGGCTACACCTTC
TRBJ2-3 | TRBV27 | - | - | CASRDRVTSTDTQYF | TGTGCCAGCAGGGACCGAGTAACTAGCACAGATACGCAGTATTTT
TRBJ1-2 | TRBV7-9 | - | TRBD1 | CASSLPPTGSEEVYGYTF | TGTGCCAGCAGCCTGCCCCCGACAGGGTCCGAGGAAGTTTATGGCTACACCTTC
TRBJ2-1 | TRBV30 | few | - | CAWSAGQLSWVF | TGTGCCTGGAGCGCCGGACAGCTCAGTTGGGTCTTC
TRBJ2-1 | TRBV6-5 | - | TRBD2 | CASRAGGIHNEQFF | TGTGCCAGCCGAGCCGGGGGGATTCACAATGAGCAGTTCTTC
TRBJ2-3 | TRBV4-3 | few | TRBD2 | CASSQDLAGGSSTDTQYF | TGCGCCAGCAGCCAAGATCTCGCGGGGGGCTCTAGCACAGATACGCAGTATTTT
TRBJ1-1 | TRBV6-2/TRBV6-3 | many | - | CASSWGPTEAFF | TGTGCCAGCAGTTGGGGGCCCACTGAAGCTTTCTTT
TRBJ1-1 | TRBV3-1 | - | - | CASSQESGLEAFF | TGTGCCAGCAGCCAAGAATCGGGGTTAGAAGCTTTCTTT
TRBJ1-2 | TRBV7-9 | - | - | CASSLVPERGGYTF | TGTGCCAGCAGCTTAGTTCCCGAGCGGGGTGGCTACACCTTC
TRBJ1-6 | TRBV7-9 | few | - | CASSLVPSTAYSPLHF | TGTGCCAGCAGCTTAGTCCCCTCGACAGCCTATTCACCCCTCCACTTT
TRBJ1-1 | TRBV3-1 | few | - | CASSQDPGREAFF | TGTGCCAGCAGCCAAGATCCTGGGAGGGAAGCTTTCTTT
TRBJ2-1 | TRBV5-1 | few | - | CASSSPWTGAYNEQFF | TGCGCCAGCAGCTCCCCCTGGACGGGGGCCTACAATGAGCAGTTCTTC
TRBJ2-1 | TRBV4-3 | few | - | CASSQDWRGEDEQFF | TGCGCCAGCAGCCAAGATTGGAGGGGAGAAGATGAGCAGTTCTTC
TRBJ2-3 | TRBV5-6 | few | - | CASSLDPDTQYF | TGTGCCAGCAGCTTGGACCCAGATACGCAGTATTTT
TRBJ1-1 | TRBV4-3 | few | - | CASSQERVGRRRAEAFF | TGCGCCAGCAGCCAAGAAAGGGTGGGACGCCGGAGGGCTGAAGCTTTCTTT
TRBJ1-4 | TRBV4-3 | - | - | CASSQYMGGHEKLFF | TGCGCCAGCAGCCAGTATATGGGGGGCCATGAAAAACTGTTTTTT
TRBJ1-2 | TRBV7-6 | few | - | CASSLARDSFYGYTF | TGTGCCAGCAGCTTAGCTCGAGACAGCTTCTATGGCTACACCTTC
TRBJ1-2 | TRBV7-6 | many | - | CASSPGRDSGEGYTF | TGTGCCAGCAGTCCAGGACGGGACTCGGGGGAGGGCTACACCTTC
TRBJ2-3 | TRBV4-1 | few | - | CASSHRGTGTDTQYF | TGCGCCAGCAGCCACAGGGGCACCGGCACAGATACGCAGTATTTT
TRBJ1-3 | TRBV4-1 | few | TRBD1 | CASSQGRGLVDTIYF | TGCGCCAGCAGCCAAGGCAGGGGGCTCGTAGACACCATATATTTT
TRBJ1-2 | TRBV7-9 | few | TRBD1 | CASSYGTGYHYGYTF | TGTGCCAGCAGCTACGGGACAGGGTATCACTATGGCTACACCTTC
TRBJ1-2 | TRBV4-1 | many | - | CASSQESGVGYGYTF | TGCGCCAGCAGCCAAGAGTCCGGTGTTGGTTATGGCTACACCTTC
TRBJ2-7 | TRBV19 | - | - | CASSILTVSYEQYF | TGTGCCAGTAGTATCCTGACAGTATCCTACGAGCAGTACTTC
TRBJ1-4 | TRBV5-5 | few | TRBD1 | CASSLFGTGGEKLFF | TGTGCCAGCAGCTTGTTTGGGACAGGGGGTGAAAAACTGTTTTTT
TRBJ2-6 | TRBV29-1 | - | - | CSVEGGEGSGANVLTF | TGCAGCGTTGAAGGGGGAGAAGGCTCTGGGGCCAACGTCCTGACTTTC
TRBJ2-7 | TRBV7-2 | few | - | CASSLYVYEQYF | TGTGCCAGCAGCCTCTACGTCTACGAGCAGTACTTC
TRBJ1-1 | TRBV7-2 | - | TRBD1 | CASSIGQGTEAFF | TGTGCCAGCAGCATAGGACAGGGCACTGAAGCTTTCTTT
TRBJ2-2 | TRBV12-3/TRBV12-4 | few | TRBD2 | CATDLGLLAGELFF | TGTGCCACCGACCTGGGACTATTGGCCGGGGAGCTGTTTTTT
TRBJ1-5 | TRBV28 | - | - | CASSFASGNSNQPQHF | TGTGCCAGCAGTTTCGCCTCTGGTAATAGCAATCAGCCCCAGCATTTT
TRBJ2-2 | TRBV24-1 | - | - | CATSVIPGCTGELFF | TGTGCCACCAGTGTAATTCCGGGATGCACCGGGGAGCTGTTTTTT
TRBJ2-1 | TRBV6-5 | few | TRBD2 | CASSYLPSGGAGEQFF | TGTGCCAGCAGTTACCTCCCTAGCGGGGGGGCCGGTGAGCAGTTCTTC